One and the same sample provided the 5 T cell receptor beta chains below, sequenced in a study of cytomegalovirus exposure and HLA in healthy donors. The PCR employed 60 Vbeta primers together with 13 Jbeta primers. Only in-frame clones appear in the TCRdb table, and some are missing; sequencing was by immunoSEQ multiplex PCR. The repertoire holds about 160,000 clones, with 60% to 85% as singletons. The specimen was PBMCs. These receptors were obtained from a woman in her thirties or forties in good health and CMV-seropositive.

This sequence joins TRBV18 and TRBJ2-6, with TRBD2 as a possible D gene (6 bases). The length of the CDR3 is 18 residues. Trimming left V 1 base short and J 0 bases short, with 13 bases between. Germline V gene sequence: CDR1 KGHSH, CDR2 LQKENI. The chain's CDR3 is CASSPLADSPSGANVLTF. The CDR3 DNA reads as TGTGCCAGCTCACCACTAGCGGATTCCCCCTCTGGGGCCAACGTCCTGACTTTC.

V is TRBV7-9 and J is TRBJ1-1, with D possibly being TRBD1 (6 bases). V was trimmed by 8 bases and J by 4 bases, leaving 14 bases between them. Germline values: CDR1 SEHNR, CDR2 FQNEAQ (reference sequence). The CDR3 spans 13 residues. Here the CDR3 reads CASGGSYGTEAFF. In nucleotides, the CDR3 is TGTGCCAGCGGGGGCAGTTACGGCACTGAAGCTTTCTTT.

This chain connects TRBV30 to TRBJ1-2; 9 bases are a match to TRBD1. The CDR3 consists of 12 residues. Germline CDR1 and CDR2: GTSNPN and SVGIG (reference sequence). V shed 6 bases and J 9 bases; nucleotides not matched to a gene: 8. CDR3 nucleotide sequence: TGTGCCTGTACCGGACAGGGGAGAAGCTACACCTTC. It specifies CACTGQGRSYTF.

The table lists this clone with a few counts. The rearrangement joins TRBV7-8 to TRBJ2-1, with no clear D. V lost 2 bases to trimming and J lost 7 bases, with 9 bases between them. The germline V gene has CDR1 SGHVS and CDR2 FQNEAQ. The CDR3 has 13 residues. This CDR3 reads CASSLRLRNEQFF. DNA for the CDR3: TGTGCCAGCAGCTTACGGTTACGTAATGAGCAGTTCTTC.

The V call is TRBV6-1, the J call TRBJ1-2; 10 nucleotides align to TRBD1. Germline CDR1 is MNHNS and CDR2 is SASEGT. J gave up 7 bases and V 6 bases, and 8 bases lay outside the gene matches. The CDR3 covers 14 residues. For the CDR3, the DNA is TGTGCCAGCAGGATGACAGGGGGCTCGAGTGGCTACACCTTC. As protein: CASRMTGGSSGYTF.